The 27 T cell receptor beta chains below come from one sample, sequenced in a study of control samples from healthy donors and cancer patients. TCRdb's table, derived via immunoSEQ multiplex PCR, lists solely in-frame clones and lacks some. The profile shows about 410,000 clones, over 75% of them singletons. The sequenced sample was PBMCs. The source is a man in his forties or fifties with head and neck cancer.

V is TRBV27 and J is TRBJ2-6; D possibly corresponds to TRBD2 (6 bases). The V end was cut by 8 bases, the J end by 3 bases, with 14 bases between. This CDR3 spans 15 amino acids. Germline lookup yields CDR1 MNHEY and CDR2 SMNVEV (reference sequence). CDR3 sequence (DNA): TGTGCCAGCGGACGCAGGGAGGTTGGGGCCAACGTCCTGACTTTC. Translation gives CASGRREVGANVLTF.

This CDR3 is CASSYGTGLTDTQYF. The CDR3 region has the DNA TGCGCCAGCAGCTACGGGACAGGACTCACAGATACGCAGTATTTT. The J gene is TRBJ2-3, the V gene TRBV5-1, with 8 bases aligning to TRBD1. The junction had 5 bases not matched to a gene; V was cut back by 3 bases and J by 2 bases. CDR3 size: 15 residues. Germline V gives CDR1 SGHRS, CDR2 YFSETQ.

The CDR3 region has the DNA TGCGCCAGCAGCCAAGTTGGGACAACCGGGGAGCTGTTTTTT. This codes for CASSQVGTTGELFF. This chain uses TRBV4-1 with TRBJ2-2; possible D gene TRBD1, 6 bases. Per germline, CDR1 MGHRA and CDR2 YSYEKL. The CDR3 runs 14 residues. The V end lost 1 base, the J end lost 5 bases, and 8 bases lay between the germline ends.

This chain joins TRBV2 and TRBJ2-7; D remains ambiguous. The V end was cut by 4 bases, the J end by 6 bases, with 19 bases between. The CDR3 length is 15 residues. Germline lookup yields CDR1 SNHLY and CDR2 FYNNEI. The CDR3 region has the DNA TGTGCCAGCAGTGTAGGTGTGACCCCATCCGGCGAGCAGTACTTC. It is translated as CASSVGVTPSGEQYF.

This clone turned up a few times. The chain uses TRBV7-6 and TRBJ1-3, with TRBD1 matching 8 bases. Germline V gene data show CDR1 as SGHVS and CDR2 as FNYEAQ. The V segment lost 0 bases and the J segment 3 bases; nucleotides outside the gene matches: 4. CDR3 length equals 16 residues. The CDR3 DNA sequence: TGTGCCAGCAGCTTAGCGGCAGGGGGCTTTGGAAACACCATATATTTT. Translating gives CASSLAAGGFGNTIYF.

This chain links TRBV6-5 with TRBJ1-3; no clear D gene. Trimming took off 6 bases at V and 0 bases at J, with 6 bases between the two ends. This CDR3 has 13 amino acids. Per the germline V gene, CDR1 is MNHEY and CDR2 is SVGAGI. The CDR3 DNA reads TGTGCCAGCAGACGGGGCTCTGGAAACACCATATATTTT. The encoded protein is CASRRGSGNTIYF.

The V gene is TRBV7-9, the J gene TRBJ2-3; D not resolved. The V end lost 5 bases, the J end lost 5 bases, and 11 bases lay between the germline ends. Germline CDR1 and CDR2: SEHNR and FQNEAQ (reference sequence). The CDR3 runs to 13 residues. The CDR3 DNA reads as TGTGCCAGCAGCAAGGACGCCGTAGATACGCAGTATTTT. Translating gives CASSKDAVDTQYF.

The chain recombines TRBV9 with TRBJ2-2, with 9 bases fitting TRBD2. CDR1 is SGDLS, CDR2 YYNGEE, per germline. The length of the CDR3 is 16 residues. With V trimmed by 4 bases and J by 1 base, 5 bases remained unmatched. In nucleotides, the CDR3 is TGTGCCAGCAGCCTCCTTAGCGGGGGGAACACCGGGGAGCTGTTTTTT. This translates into CASSLLSGGNTGELFF. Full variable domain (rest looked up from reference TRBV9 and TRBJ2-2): DSGVTQTPKHLITATGQRVTLRCSPRSGDLSVYWYQQSLDQGLQFLIQYYNGEERAKGNILERFSAQQFPDLHSELNLSSLELGDSALYFCASSLLSGGNTGELFFGEGSRLTVL.

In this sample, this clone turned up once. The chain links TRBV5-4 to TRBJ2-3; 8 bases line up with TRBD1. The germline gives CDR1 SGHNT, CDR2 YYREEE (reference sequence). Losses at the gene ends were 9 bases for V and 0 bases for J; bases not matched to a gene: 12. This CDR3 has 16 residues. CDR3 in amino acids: CATQLGTGRSTDTQYF. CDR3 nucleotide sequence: TGTGCCACCCAGCTTGGGACAGGCCGGAGCACAGATACGCAGTATTTT.

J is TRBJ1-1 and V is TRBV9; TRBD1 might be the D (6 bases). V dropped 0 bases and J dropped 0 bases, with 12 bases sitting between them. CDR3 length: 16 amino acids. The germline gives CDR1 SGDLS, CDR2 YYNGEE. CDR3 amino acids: CASSVAQGLMNTEAFF. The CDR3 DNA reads TGTGCCAGCAGCGTAGCTCAGGGGTTGATGAACACTGAAGCTTTCTTT.

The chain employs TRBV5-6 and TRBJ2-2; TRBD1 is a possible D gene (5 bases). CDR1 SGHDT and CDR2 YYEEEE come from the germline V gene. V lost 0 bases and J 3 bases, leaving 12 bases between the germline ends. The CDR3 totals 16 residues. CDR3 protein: CASSLVVRADTGELFF. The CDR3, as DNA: TGTGCCAGCAGCTTGGTCGTCAGGGCGGACACCGGGGAGCTGTTTTTT.

CDR3 nucleotides: TGTGCCTGGAGTGTCGGCGGGAGCCTCTACGAGCAGTACTTC. Amino acid sequence: CAWSVGGSLYEQYF. This chain connects TRBV30 to TRBJ2-7; TRBD2 aligns across 7 bases. With 0 bases clipped from V and 3 bases from J, the junction kept 5 bases outside the gene matches. Germline lookup yields CDR1 GTSNPN and CDR2 SVGIG (reference sequence). This CDR3 comprises 14 residues.

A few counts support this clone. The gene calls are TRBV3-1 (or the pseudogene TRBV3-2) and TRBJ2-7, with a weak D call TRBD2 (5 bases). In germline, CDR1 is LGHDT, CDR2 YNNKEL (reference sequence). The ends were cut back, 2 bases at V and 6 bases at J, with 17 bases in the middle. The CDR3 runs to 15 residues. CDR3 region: CASSQNRVPAVEQYF. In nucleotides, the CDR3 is TGTGCCAGCAGCCAAAACCGGGTCCCAGCGGTCGAGCAGTACTTC.

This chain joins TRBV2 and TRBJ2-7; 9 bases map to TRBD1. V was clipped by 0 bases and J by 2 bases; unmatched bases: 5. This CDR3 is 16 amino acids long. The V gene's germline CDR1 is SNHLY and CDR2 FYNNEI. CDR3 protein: CASSEAYGTGTYEQYF. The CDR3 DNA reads TGTGCCAGCAGTGAAGCTTATGGGACAGGGACCTACGAGCAGTACTTC.

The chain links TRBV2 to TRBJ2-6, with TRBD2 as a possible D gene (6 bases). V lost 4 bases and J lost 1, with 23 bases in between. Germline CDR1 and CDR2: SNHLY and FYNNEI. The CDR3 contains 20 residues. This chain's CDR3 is CASSGLGGLPPSSGANVLTF. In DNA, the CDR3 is TGTGCCAGCAGTGGGCTGGGAGGCCTACCCCCATCATCTGGGGCCAACGTCCTGACTTTC.

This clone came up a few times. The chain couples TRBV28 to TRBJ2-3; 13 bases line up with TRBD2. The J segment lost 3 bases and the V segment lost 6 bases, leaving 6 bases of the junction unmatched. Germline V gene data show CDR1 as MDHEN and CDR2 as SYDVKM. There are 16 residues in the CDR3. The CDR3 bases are TGTGCCAGCAGGGACTTACTAGCGGGAGGGACAGATACGCAGTATTTT. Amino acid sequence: CASRDLLAGGTDTQYF.

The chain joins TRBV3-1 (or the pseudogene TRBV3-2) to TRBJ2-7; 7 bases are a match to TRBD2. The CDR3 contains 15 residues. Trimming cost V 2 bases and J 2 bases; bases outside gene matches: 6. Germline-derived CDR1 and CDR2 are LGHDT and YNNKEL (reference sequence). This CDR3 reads CASSQKAGSAYEQYF. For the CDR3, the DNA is TGTGCCAGCAGCCAAAAAGCGGGAAGTGCCTACGAGCAGTACTTC.

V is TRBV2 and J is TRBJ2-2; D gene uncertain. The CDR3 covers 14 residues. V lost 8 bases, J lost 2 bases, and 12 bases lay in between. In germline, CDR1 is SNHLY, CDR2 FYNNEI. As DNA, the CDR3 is TGTGCCAGCCTAAGCCTCCAAAACACCGGGGAGCTGTTTTTT. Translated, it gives CASLSLQNTGELFF.

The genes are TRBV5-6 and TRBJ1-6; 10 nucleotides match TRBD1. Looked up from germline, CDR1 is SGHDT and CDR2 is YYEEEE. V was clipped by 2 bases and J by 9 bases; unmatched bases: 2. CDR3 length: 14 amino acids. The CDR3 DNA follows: TGTGCCAGCAGCTTTAGGACAGGGGGTTCACCCCTCCACTTT. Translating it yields CASSFRTGGSPLHF.

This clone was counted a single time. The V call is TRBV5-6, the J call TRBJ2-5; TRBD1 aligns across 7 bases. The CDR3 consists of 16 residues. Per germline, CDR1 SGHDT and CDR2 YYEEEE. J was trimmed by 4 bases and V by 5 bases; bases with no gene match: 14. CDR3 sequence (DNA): TGTGCCAGCAGTCGGGGCGACAGGGATTGGGGAGAGACCCAGTACTTC. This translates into CASSRGDRDWGETQYF.

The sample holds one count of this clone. The CDR3 is CASSPDRVDQPQHF. CDR3 sequence (DNA): TGTGCCAGCAGCCCGGACAGGGTTGATCAGCCCCAGCATTTT. The chain combines TRBV6-2 or TRBV6-3 with TRBJ1-5, with 8 bases that match TRBD1. Unmatched junction bases numbered 6, after V lost 6 bases and J lost 5 bases. The CDR3 contains 14 residues. Germline CDR1 reads MNHEY; CDR2 reads SVGEGT.

The CDR3 reads CASRRESRGEQFF. CDR3 nucleotide sequence: TGCGCCAGCAGGCGGGAGTCTCGGGGGGAGCAGTTCTTC. The rearrangement uses TRBV5-1 and TRBJ2-1, with 7 bases identical to TRBD2. The CDR3 has 13 residues. Germline values: CDR1 SGHRS, CDR2 YFSETQ. The J segment lost 10 bases and the V segment lost 5 bases, leaving 9 bases of the junction unmatched.

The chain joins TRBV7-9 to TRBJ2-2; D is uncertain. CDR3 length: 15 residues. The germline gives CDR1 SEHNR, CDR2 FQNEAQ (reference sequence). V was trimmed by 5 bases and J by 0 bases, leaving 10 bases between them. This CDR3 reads CASSVGSSNTGELFF. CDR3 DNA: TGTGCCAGCAGCGTCGGGTCTTCGAACACCGGGGAGCTGTTTTTT.

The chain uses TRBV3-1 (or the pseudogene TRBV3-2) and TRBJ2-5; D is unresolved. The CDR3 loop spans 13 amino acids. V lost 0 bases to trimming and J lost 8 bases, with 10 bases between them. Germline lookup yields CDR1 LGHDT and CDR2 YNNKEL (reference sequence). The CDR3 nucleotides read TGTGCCAGCAGCCAAGATCCGATCCGAACCCAGTACTTC. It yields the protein CASSQDPIRTQYF.

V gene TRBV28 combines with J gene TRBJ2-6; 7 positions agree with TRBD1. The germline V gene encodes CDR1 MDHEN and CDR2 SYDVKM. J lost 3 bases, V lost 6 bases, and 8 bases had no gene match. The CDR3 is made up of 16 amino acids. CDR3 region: CASSLPTGNGANVLTF. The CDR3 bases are TGTGCCAGCAGCCTCCCGACAGGGAATGGGGCCAACGTCCTGACTTTC.

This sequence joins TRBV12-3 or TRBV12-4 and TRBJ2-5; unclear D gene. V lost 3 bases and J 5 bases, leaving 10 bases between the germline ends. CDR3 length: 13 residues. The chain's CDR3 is CASSLNSWETQYF. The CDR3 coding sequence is TGTGCCAGCAGTTTGAATTCCTGGGAGACCCAGTACTTC.

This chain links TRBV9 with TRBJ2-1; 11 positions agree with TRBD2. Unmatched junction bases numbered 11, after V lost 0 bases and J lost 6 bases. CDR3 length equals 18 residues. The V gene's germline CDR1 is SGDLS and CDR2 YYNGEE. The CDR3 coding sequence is TGTGCCAGCAGCGTAGGGATCGGGGTAGCGGGAGGGGTCAATGAGCAGTTCTTC. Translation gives CASSVGIGVAGGVNEQFF.